This T cell receptor beta chain was profiled in a study of identical twins. TCRdb reprocessed the 5' RACE reads with MiXCR, giving one entry per CDR3 protein. The profile covers 200,000 to 300,000 distinct CDR3 sequences, with over 9.5% appearing a single time and about 9.1% taken by the ten largest. The germline V and J ends were trimmed by 3 bases and 6 bases, with 11 bases remaining between them. CDR3 length: 13 amino acids. The germline V gene has CDR1 SGHVS and CDR2 FQNEAQ. The receptor's source is a man aged 50 to 59 in good health. The sequenced material came from memory T cells sorted from blood. This sequence joins TRBV7-8 and TRBJ1-1; D remains ambiguous. The CDR3 region is CASSFSIGAEAFF. The CDR3 bases are TGTGCCAGCAGCTTTAGCATCGGAGCTGAAGCTTTCTTT.